This T cell receptor (beta chain) was obtained from a study of blood T cell repertoires in COVID-19 (dated by TCRdb to 2020 to 2021). Context from the whole study: Samples covering the acute and convalescent phases of COVID-19 were provided by collaborators in the United States, Italy and Spain. The material from the prospective study consisted of cDNA or gDNA derived from T cells, B-cell-depleted T cells, or PBMCs. The dataset comprised deeply sampled blood TCRbeta repertoires from subjects exposed to, actively infected with, or recovered from COVID-19. The repertoires were released in a freely available public database meant as a resource for research on the immune response to SARS-CoV-2. The samples were drawn from two sources: the first 160 participants of the ongoing ImmuneRACE study, and 1,200 or so subjects contributed by 6 global collaborators. Sample metadata almost always included a de-identified subject ID, COVID-19 status, age in years and sex. Where HLA class I and class II types were available, the types were taken from metadata supplied by the sample provider, not from assay-based typing.

The immunoSEQ Assay, a bias-controlled multiplex PCR, was used to amplify TCRbeta CDR3 regions from genomic DNA. Under the source paper's analysis protocol: The number of nucleated cells in each sample was estimated by amplification of reference gene primers within the assay. To quantify the absolute abundance of each unique TCRbeta CDR3 rearrangement, sequence reads were collapsed and filtered. For each sample, productive Simpson clonality was calculated by taking the square root of Simpson's diversity index across productive rearrangements. TCRdb mirrors the immuneACCESS table, restricted to in-frame sequences. Some clones are absent from its copies; in checked studies, under half trace to an unresolved V gene, and the reason for the others is unknown. V, J and clone size reflect that table, while D and trimming were determined from the DNA. The sample table shows about 120,000 clones, and about 85% are seen once. 25% to 30% of the sample rests with the top ten.

Regarding this clone: What antigen it recognizes has not been identified. The record has no base qualities; no much larger clone is one base away.

Taken from the germline V gene, the CDR1 and CDR2 loops are MNHEY and SVGAGI. Taken from cysteine to phenylalanine, the CDR3 has 14 residues. Only the CDR3 part of the read is kept: 42 bases, read in frame from the first base. Compared with germline, V lacks 11 bases and J lacks 4 bases; bases without a gene match: 12. Each collaborating institution followed its own protocols to collect whole blood in K2EDTA tubes. For TCRbeta analysis, collaborators shipped samples in one of three forms: frozen whole blood, isolated PBMCs, or DNA extracted from either of those sample types. Here is what the overall study found, with its caveats: The amount of clinical and demographic metadata varied by source and participant and was provided uncurated.

Sequencing used peripheral blood. The sequence links TRBV6-5 to TRBJ1-1; the junction holds 8 bases that match TRBD1. The receptor was derived from a woman at least 80 years old with acute or convalescent COVID-19. The CDR3 reads CAGGRDRRGTEAFF. The DNA sequence follows: TGTGCCGGAGGGCGGGACAGGAGGGGCACTGAAGCTTTCTTT.